This T cell receptor beta chain was retrieved from a study of chemoradiotherapy in HPV16-positive cancers. Over chemoradiotherapy, repertoires were sampled more than once. Measured with immunoSEQ multiplex PCR; TCRdb has only the in-frame clones, and not every one. The table includes around 30,000 clones, over 80% detected once. The CDR3 length is 15 residues. The germline V gene encodes CDR1 SEHNR and CDR2 FQNEAQ (reference sequence). The V and J ends lost 1 base and 0 bases respectively, with 6 bases between them. The chain employs TRBV7-9 and TRBJ1-4; D might be TRBD1 (5 bases). This TCR was recovered from a human donor with HPV-associated anogenital cancer. Sequenced material: blood, taken from a patient who underwent chemoradiotherapy. CDR3 DNA sequence: TGTGCCAGCAGCTTAGGACAGCCAACTAATGAAAAACTGTTTTTT. Translation gives CASSLGQPTNEKLFF.